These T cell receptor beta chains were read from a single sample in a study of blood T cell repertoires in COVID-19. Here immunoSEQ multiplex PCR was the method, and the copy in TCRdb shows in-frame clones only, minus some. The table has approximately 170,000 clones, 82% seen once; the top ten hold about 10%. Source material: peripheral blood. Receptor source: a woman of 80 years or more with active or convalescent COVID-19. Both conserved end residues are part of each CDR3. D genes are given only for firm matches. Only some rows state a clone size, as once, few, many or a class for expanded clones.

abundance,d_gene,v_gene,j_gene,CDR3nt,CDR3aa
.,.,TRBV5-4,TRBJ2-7,TGTGCCAGCAGCTTGGACAGGTTCAACGAGCAGTACTTC,CASSLDRFNEQYF
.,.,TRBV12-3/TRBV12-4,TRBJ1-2,TGTGCCAGCAGCTTCGGGAACTATGGCTACACCTTC,CASSFGNYGYTF
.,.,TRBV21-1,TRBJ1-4,TGTGCCAGCAGCAAAGTTAGGGACAGGAGGGCAACTAATGAAAAACTGTTTTTT,CASSKVRDRRATNEKLFF
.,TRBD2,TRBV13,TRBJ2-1,TGTGCCAGCAGCGGGGCGACTAGCGGGAGATGGAATGAGCAGTTCTTC,CASSGATSGRWNEQFF
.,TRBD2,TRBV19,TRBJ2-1,TGTGCCAGTAGTTCCCTAGCGGGAGCGGGCTACAATGAGCAGTTCTTC,CASSSLAGAGYNEQFF
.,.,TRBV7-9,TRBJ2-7,TGTGCCAGCAGCTTAGTTGACATCTCCTACGAGCAGTACTTC,CASSLVDISYEQYF
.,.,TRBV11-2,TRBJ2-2,TGTGCCAGCAGCCTCCCGAGTGGGAGAGTGACCGGGGAGCTGTTTTTT,CASSLPSGRVTGELFF
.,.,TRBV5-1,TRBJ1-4,TGCGCCAGCAGCTTGGCCGGCCTGAGGAATGAAAAACTGTTTTTT,CASSLAGLRNEKLFF
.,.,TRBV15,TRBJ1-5,TGTGCCACCAGCAGAATTACGGGTCAGCCCCAGCATTTT,CATSRITGQPQHF
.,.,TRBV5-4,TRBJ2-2,TGTGCCAGCAGCTTGGCAGGGACCGGGGAGCTGTTTTTT,CASSLAGTGELFF
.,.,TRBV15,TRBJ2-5,TGTGCCACCAGCAGAGATCGGGTTAGCGTGGAGACCCAGTACTTC,CATSRDRVSVETQYF
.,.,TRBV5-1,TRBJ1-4,TGCGCCAGCAGTTCTGCAGGAACCCCTAATGAAAAACTGTTTTTT,CASSSAGTPNEKLFF
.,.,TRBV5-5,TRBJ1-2,TGTGCCAGCAGCTTGGTTCAGGGGTCACACACCTTC,CASSLVQGSHTF
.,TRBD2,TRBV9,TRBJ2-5,TGTGCCAGCAGCAGCGGGACCCAAGAGACCCAGTACTTC,CASSSGTQETQYF
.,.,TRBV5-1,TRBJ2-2,TGCGCCAGCAGCTTGGTAGCAGGGCTGGGCACCGGGGAGCTGTTTTTT,CASSLVAGLGTGELFF
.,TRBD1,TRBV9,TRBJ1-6,TGTGCCAGCAGCGCCGGACAGGGCGACTCACCCCTCCACTTT,CASSAGQGDSPLHF
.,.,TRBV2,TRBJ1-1,TGTGGCCAGCCCAACAGGGTGGACACTGAAGCTTTCTTT,CGQPNRVDTEAFF
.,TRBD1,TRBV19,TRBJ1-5,TGTGCCAGCACACCTCTGGGACAGAACAATCAGCCCCAGCATTTT,CASTPLGQNNQPQHF
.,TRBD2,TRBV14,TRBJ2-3,TGTGCCAGCAGCCAAAGCCTAGCGGGAGCAGGAGATACGCAGTATTTT,CASSQSLAGAGDTQYF
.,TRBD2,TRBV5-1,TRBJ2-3,TGCGCCAGCAGCTTCGGGACTAGCGGGACGACAGATACGCAGTATTTT,CASSFGTSGTTDTQYF
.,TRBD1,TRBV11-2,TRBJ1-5,TGTGCCAGCAGTAAAAATACAGGGGGCCCTAGCAATCAGCCCCAGCATTTT,CASSKNTGGPSNQPQHF
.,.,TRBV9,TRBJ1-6,TGTGCCAGCACCCCCGGGACACTTAGCTCACCCCTCCACTTT,CASTPGTLSSPLHF
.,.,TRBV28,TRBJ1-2,TGTGCCAGCAGTTTATCGTTTAACTATGGCTACACCTTC,CASSLSFNYGYTF
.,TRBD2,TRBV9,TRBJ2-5,TGTGCCAGCAGCCTGGGACTAGCGGGAGGAGTGGAGACCCAGTACTTC,CASSLGLAGGVETQYF
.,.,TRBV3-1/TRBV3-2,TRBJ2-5,TGTGCCAGCAGCCAAAGGAGAGGTCTCCGCTCTCAAGAGACCCAGTACTTC,CASSQRRGLRSQETQYF
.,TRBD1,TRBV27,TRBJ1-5,TGTGCCAGCAGTTCCCTAGCGACAGGGGGCCTCTCTAGCAATCAGCCCCAGCATTTT,CASSSLATGGLSSNQPQHF
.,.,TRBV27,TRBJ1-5,TGTGCCAGCAGTCCCGGGGGAAATCAGCCCCAGCATTTT,CASSPGGNQPQHF
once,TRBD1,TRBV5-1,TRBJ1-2,TGCGCCAGCAGCTTGGGGGACAGGCAACTCGATCACTTC,CASSLGDRQLDHF
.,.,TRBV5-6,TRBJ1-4,TGTGCCAGCAGCTTGACAGGAATCGAAAAACTGTTTTTT,CASSLTGIEKLFF
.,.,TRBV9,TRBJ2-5,TGTGCCAGCAGCGTAGCCCAGGGGAGTGGGCAAGAGACCCAGTACTTC,CASSVAQGSGQETQYF
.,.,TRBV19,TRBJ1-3,TGTGCCAGTAGTATAACGGTTCGAAACACCATATATTTT,CASSITVRNTIYF
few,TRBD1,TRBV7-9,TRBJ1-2,TGTGCCAGCAGCTTAGTGTCGGACAGGGGAAGGAGTGGCTACACCTTC,CASSLVSDRGRSGYTF
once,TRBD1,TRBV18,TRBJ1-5,TGTGCCAGCTCGAGACAGGGATCGGCACAGCCCCAGCATTTT,CASSRQGSAQPQHF
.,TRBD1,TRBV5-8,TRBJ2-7,TGTGCCAGCAGCTTGGTGATTCAGGACAGGGTTTTCTACGAGCAGTACTTC,CASSLVIQDRVFYEQYF
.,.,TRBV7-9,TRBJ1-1,TGTGCCAGCAGCTTACAGGTGAACACTGAAGCTTTCTTT,CASSLQVNTEAFF
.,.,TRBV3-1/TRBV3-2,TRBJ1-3,TGTGCCAGCAGCCGCCCCGGCACCATATATTTT,CASSRPGTIYF
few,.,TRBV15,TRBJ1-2,TGTGCCACCAGCAGAGATGGGGGGGACTATGGCTACACCTTC,CATSRDGGDYGYTF
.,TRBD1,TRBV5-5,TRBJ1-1,TGTGCCAGCAGCTTGGGACAGGGGGTAACTGAAGCTTTCTTT,CASSLGQGVTEAFF
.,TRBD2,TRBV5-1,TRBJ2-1,TGCGCCAGCAGCTTCTTGGCGGGAGTAGGAAGCTCCTACAATGAGCAGTTCTTC,CASSFLAGVGSSYNEQFF
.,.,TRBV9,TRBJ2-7,TGTGCCAGCAGCGTAGCCCCGGGACTCCTCTACGAGCAGTACTTC,CASSVAPGLLYEQYF
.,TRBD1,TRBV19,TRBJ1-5,TGTGCCAGTAGTATGTCGGGGGACAGTAAAGATCAGCCCCAGCATTTT,CASSMSGDSKDQPQHF
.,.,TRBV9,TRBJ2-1,TGTGCCAGCAGCGCCTCCAGCAATGAGCAGTTCTTC,CASSASSNEQFF
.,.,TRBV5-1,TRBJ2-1,TGCGCCAGCAGCTTGGCGGGACTTCCCAATGAGCAGTTCTTC,CASSLAGLPNEQFF
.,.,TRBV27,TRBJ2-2,TGTGCCAGCAGTTCGTCCCCAGGATACGGGGAGCTGTTTTTT,CASSSSPGYGELFF
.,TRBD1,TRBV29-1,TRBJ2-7,TGCAGCGTTGAAGGGACAGGGGTATACGAGCAGTACTTC,CSVEGTGVYEQYF
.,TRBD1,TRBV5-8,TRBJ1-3,TGTGCCAGCAGCTTGGTACAGGGGGTTTCTGGAAACACCATATATTTT,CASSLVQGVSGNTIYF
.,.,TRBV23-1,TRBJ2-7,TGCGCCAGCAGTCAATCCCCCCAGGTGACCTACGAGCAGTACTTC,CASSQSPQVTYEQYF
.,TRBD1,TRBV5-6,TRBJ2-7,TGTGCCAGCGGGCCGTGGACAGGGGGCCTCGAGCAGTACTTC,CASGPWTGGLEQYF
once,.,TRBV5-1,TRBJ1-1,TGCGCCAGCAGCTCAACAGGGTCGGACACTGAAGCTTTCTTT,CASSSTGSDTEAFF
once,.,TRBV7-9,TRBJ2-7,TGTGCCAGCAGCCCCTATCCAGCGAGGGAGGCCTACGAGCAGTACTTC,CASSPYPAREAYEQYF
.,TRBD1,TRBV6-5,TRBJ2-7,TGTGCCAGCAGTTACTCGGGACAGGGTTACCACGAGCAGTACTTC,CASSYSGQGYHEQYF
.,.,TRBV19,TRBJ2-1,TGTGCCAGTAGTATAAACTGGAATGAGCAGTTCTTC,CASSINWNEQFF
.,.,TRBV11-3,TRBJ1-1,TGTGCCAGCAGCTTTAGGACAAACACTGAAGCTTTCTTT,CASSFRTNTEAFF
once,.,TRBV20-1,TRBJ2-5,TGCAGTGCTAGTACAGGAGACTACCAAGAGACCCAGTACTTC,CSASTGDYQETQYF
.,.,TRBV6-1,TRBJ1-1,TGTGCCAGCAGTGAACCTCCGCGAGGAGTTGTCACTGAAGCTTTCTTT,CASSEPPRGVVTEAFF
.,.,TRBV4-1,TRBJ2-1,TGCGCCAGCAGCCAAGATGCGGCAGGGTCAAACAATGAGCAGTTCTTC,CASSQDAAGSNNEQFF
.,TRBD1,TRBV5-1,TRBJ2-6,TGCGCCAGCAGCGTGCCGTCCGGGACAGGGACAGGGGCCAACGTCCTGACTTTC,CASSVPSGTGTGANVLTF